The 21 T cell receptor beta chains listed next were all sequenced from one sample in a study of T cell clonality in common variable immunodeficiency. TCRdb keeps only in-frame clones here, not all; method: immunoSEQ multiplex PCR. The sample shows approximately 44,000 clones, no singletons; the ten largest hold roughly 2.8%. The material sequenced was peripheral blood mononuclear cells. These receptors were taken from a person between 18 and 70 years old in good health.

In its sample, this clone was seen many times. The read falls 3 residues short of the CDR3 end, and the missing part is taken from the germline J gene. V is TRBV29-1 and J is TRBJ2-3, with 7 bases that match TRBD1. The CDR3 has 13 residues. V gave up 8 bases and J gave up 2 bases; unmatched junction bases: 7. The germline gives CDR1 SQVTM, CDR2 ANQGSEA. The CDR3 bases that were read are TGCAGCACCTGGGACAGAATCACAGATACG. It encodes CSTWDRITDT. The full CDR3 is CSTWDRITDTQYF.

This clone has a count of ten or more. The CDR3 spells CASSGLWGGNQPQHF. The sequenced CDR3 bases are TGTGCCAGCAGTGGACTTTGGGGGGGCAATCAGCCC. The chain uses TRBV6-1 and TRBJ1-5, with a tentative D call TRBD1 (5 bases). The read terminates 3 residues before the CDR3 end, so the remaining end is supplied by the germline J gene. Deletions cut 4 bases from V and 2 bases from J, with 12 bases between. The CDR3 consists of 15 residues. Germline-derived CDR1 and CDR2 are MNHNS and SASEGT.

This clone appeared many times. The read comes to an end 3 residues before the CDR3 does, leaving the germline J gene to fill in the end. The chain links TRBV19 to TRBJ1-2, with 7 bases identical to TRBD1. The V gene end was trimmed by 6 bases and the J gene end by 4 bases; junction bases not matched to a gene: 5. The germline gives CDR1 LNHDA, CDR2 SQIVND (reference sequence). This CDR3 contains 13 residues. The CDR3 spells CASSLGQPYGYTF. The part of the CDR3 DNA that was read is TGTGCCAGTAGCCTGGGACAGCCCTATGGC.

This clone showed up many times. The read falls 3 residues short of the CDR3 end, and the missing part is taken from the germline J gene. The V call is TRBV2, the J call TRBJ1-4; D is perhaps TRBD1 (5 bases). The CDR3 is 16 amino acids. V was clipped by 6 bases and J by 0 bases, with 14 bases between them. Germline V CDR1 and CDR2: SNHLY, FYNNEI. The DNA read from the CDR3 is TGTGCCAGCAGGGGGCTTACGGACCCAACTAATGAAAAA. Translation: CASRGLTDPTNEK. The CDR3, in full, reads CASRGLTDPTNEKLFF.

This clone was detected many times. The read halts 3 residues ahead of the CDR3 end, with the missing end drawn from the germline J gene. This sequence joins TRBV6-4 and TRBJ2-3; 8 nucleotides align to TRBD2. V lost 6 bases, J lost 2 bases, and 10 bases stayed unmatched. CDR3 length equals 16 residues. The germline CDR1 and CDR2 sequences are MRHNA and SNTAGT. CDR3 DNA, as far as it was read: TGTGCCAGCAGATCCCTAGCGGGCGAAACCACAGATACG. It encodes CASRSLAGETTDT. The full CDR3 is CASRSLAGETTDTQYF.

In its sample, this clone was seen many times. The read ends 3 residues shy of where the CDR3 ends; the end is completed using the germline J gene. The gene calls are TRBV2 and TRBJ2-7; D not certain. This CDR3 region has 12 residues. V lost 8 bases and J 5 bases, leaving 13 bases between the germline ends. CDR1 and CDR2 from the germline V gene are SNHLY and FYNNEI. CDR3 region: CASGRQFHEQYF. CDR3 DNA (partial): TGTGCCAGCGGCAGACAATTCCACGAG.

This clone was counted between two and nine times. From the germline J gene comes the end of the CDR3, since the read stops 3 residues before it. This chain connects TRBV2 to TRBJ2-1; 8 nucleotides align to TRBD2. Germline V gene lookup returns CDR1 SNHLY and CDR2 FYNNEI. This CDR3 region has 13 residues. Germline trimming cut 5 bases from V and 9 bases from J; bases unmatched to any gene: 6. The CDR3 DNA, read in part, is TGTGCCAGCAGTCAGACCGGGGGGGGTGAG. This codes for CASSQTGGGE. The entire CDR3 protein reads CASSQTGGGEQFF.

The table lists this clone with many counts. The sequence runs out 3 residues before the end of the CDR3; the remainder is reconstructed from the germline J gene. V and J are TRBV4-1 and TRBJ1-5; no clear D gene. The V end lost 0 bases, the J end lost 3 bases, and 9 bases lay between the germline ends. The CDR3 has 15 amino acids. Germline CDR1 is MGHRA and CDR2 is YSYEKL. CDR3 DNA, as far as it was read: TGCGCCAGCAGCCAAGAGAGGCAGAACAATCAGCCC. Its protein product is CASSQERQNNQP. The whole CDR3 sequence is CASSQERQNNQPQHF.

This clone was found many times. The CDR3 extends 3 residues past the end of the read, so its final part is completed from the germline J gene. This chain connects TRBV10-3 to TRBJ2-2; 11 bases line up with TRBD2. The germline V gene has CDR1 ENHRY and CDR2 SYGVKD. The CDR3 loop spans 17 amino acids. V shed 9 bases and J 0 bases; nucleotides not matched to a gene: 9. This chain's CDR3 is CAIGTSGGFANTGELFF. The part of the CDR3 DNA that was read is TGTGCCATTGGGACTAGCGGAGGATTCGCGAACACCGGGGAG.

There are many counts of this clone. Read coverage stops 3 residues before the CDR3 terminus; the germline J gene supplies the remainder. The chain uses TRBV5-6 and TRBJ2-7, with 8 nucleotides matching TRBD2. The germline V gene encodes CDR1 SGHDT and CDR2 YYEEEE. CDR3 length: 14 residues. V trimming: 0 bases; J trimming: 4 bases; junction bases outside the gene matches: 3. Partial CDR3 DNA: TGTGCCAGCAGCTTGGGGACTAGCTATTACGAG. Translating it yields CASSLGTSYYE. The whole CDR3 region reads CASSLGTSYYEQYF.

This clone occurred many times. Sequencing ends 3 residues short of the CDR3 end; the germline J gene provides the rest. The chain employs TRBV4-1 and TRBJ2-7; 10 positions match TRBD2. Unmatched junction bases numbered 6, after V lost 0 bases and J lost 4 bases. Germline CDR1 MGHRA, CDR2 YSYEKL. CDR3 length equals 16 residues. Incomplete CDR3 DNA: TGCGCCAGCAGCCAAGATCGACTAGCGGGCAGATACGAG. Residues: CASSQDRLAGRYE. The full CDR3 reads CASSQDRLAGRYEQYF.

This clone was detected a few times. Read data end 3 residues before the CDR3 end; the end is taken from the germline J gene. V and J are TRBV19 and TRBJ2-3, with D possibly matching TRBD1 (6 bases). The CDR3 runs 15 residues. The V end was cut by 0 bases, the J end by 6 bases, with 13 bases between. Per the germline V gene, CDR1 is LNHDA and CDR2 is SQIVND (reference sequence). The CDR3 loop is CASSIDGTPSDTQYF. Incomplete CDR3 DNA: TGTGCCAGTAGTATAGACGGGACACCCTCGGATACG.

In its sample, this clone was seen many times. The read ends 3 residues before the CDR3 terminus; that terminus is restored from the germline J gene. The chain is built from TRBV2 and TRBJ1-1; the D gene is possibly TRBD1 (6 bases). There are 15 residues in the CDR3. Between the trimmed V and J ends, which lost 5 bases and 2 bases, there was a span of 15 bases. Per the germline V gene, CDR1 is SNHLY and CDR2 is FYNNEI. The CDR3 sequence: CASSTRPGHNTEAFF. The sequenced CDR3 bases are TGTGCCAGCAGTACAAGACCGGGACATAACACTGAA.

This clone was counted ten times or more. From the germline J gene comes the end of the CDR3, since the read stops 3 residues before it. J is TRBJ2-1 and V is TRBV6-1; 14 bases line up with TRBD2. After removal of 4 bases from V and 6 bases from J, the junction contained 2 bases not matched to a gene. The CDR3 consists of 15 residues. The V gene's germline CDR1 is MNHNS and CDR2 SASEGT. CDR3 sequence reads: CASSVGLAGGNEQFF. CDR3 DNA, as far as it was read: TGTGCCAGCAGTGTAGGACTAGCGGGAGGCAATGAG.

In its sample, this clone was seen many times. The read is 3 residues too short to cover the CDR3 end, so that end is filled in from the germline J gene. The V gene is TRBV30, the J gene TRBJ2-1; D is perhaps TRBD1 (5 bases). From germline, CDR1 is GTSNPN and CDR2 SVGIG (reference sequence). This CDR3 spans 14 amino acids. V shed 0 bases and J shed 9 bases, with 15 bases lying between them. CDR3 residues: CAWSVASWQGEQFF. The CDR3 bases that were read are TGTGCCTGGAGTGTAGCTAGTTGGCAGGGTGAG. Full variable domain (outside the CDR3, taken from reference TRBV30 and TRBJ2-1): SQTIHQWPATLVQPVGSPLSLECTVEGTSNPNLYWYRQAAGRGLQLLFYSVGIGQISSEVPQNLSASRPQDRQFILSSKKLLLSDSGFYLCAWSVASWQGEQFFGPGTRLTVL.

In its sample, this clone was seen a few times. The sequenced fragment ends 3 residues before the CDR3 boundary, so the rest is inferred from the germline J gene. V usage is TRBV19 and J usage is TRBJ1-2, with 7 bases that match TRBD1. Germline-derived CDR1 and CDR2 are LNHDA and SQIVND (reference sequence). This CDR3 has 14 amino acids. The part of the CDR3 DNA that was read is TGTGCCAGTAGCCAGCCGACAGGGACGGCTGAC. As protein: CASSQPTGTAD. The whole CDR3 sequence is CASSQPTGTADYTF.

This clone has at least ten counts. The CDR3 end is not reached by the read, which stops 3 residues before it; the germline J gene fills it in. The J gene is TRBJ2-5, the V gene TRBV5-1; 8 bases are a match to TRBD2. This CDR3 contains 16 residues. Unmatched junction bases numbered 12, after V lost 3 bases and J lost 5 bases. CDR1 and CDR2 from the germline V gene are SGHRS and YFSETQ. The CDR3 loop reads CASSSGGVRIDETQYF. The CDR3 DNA, read in part, is TGCGCCAGCAGCTCCGGGGGGGTGAGGATCGATGAGACC. The full variable domain, its missing parts supplied by reference TRBV5-1 and TRBJ2-5, is KAGVTQTPRYLIKTRGQQVTLSCSPISGHRSVSWYQQTPGQGLQFLFEYFSETQRNKGNFPGRFSGRQFSNSRSEMNVSTLELGDSALYLCASSSGGVRIDETQYFGPGTRLLVL.

There are many counts of this clone. The CDR3 goes on 3 residues after the read ends, and that part is filled in from the germline J gene. The V gene is TRBV7-8, the J gene TRBJ2-7, with 8 positions matching TRBD1. This CDR3 is 16 amino acids long. J was trimmed by 0 bases and V by 2 bases; bases with no gene match: 6. CDR1 and CDR2 from the germline V gene are SGHVS and FQNEAQ. CDR3 residues: CASSLTHRGNSYEQYF. The part of the CDR3 DNA that was read is TGTGCCAGCAGCTTAACCCACAGGGGGAACTCCTACGAG. Together with reference TRBV7-8 and TRBJ2-7, the CDR3 gives the full variable domain: GAGVSQSPRYKVAKRGQDVALRCDPISGHVSLFWYQQALGQGPEFLTYFQNEAQLDKSGLPSDRFFAERPEGSVSTLKIQRTQQEDSAVYLCASSLTHRGNSYEQYFGPGTRLTVT.

This clone occurred many times. The read terminates 3 residues before the CDR3 end, so the remaining end is supplied by the germline J gene. The rearrangement uses TRBV10-3 and TRBJ1-2; a weak D match, TRBD1 (6 bases). The V gene's germline CDR1 is ENHRY and CDR2 SYGVKD. This CDR3 is built from 14 residues. Trimming cost V 0 bases and J 7 bases, with 12 bases left between them. CDR3 DNA, as far as it was read: TGTGCCATCAGTGAGTCCACAGGGAGCGGTGGC. Translating gives CAISESTGSGG. The full CDR3 sequence reads CAISESTGSGGYTF.

This clone was counted many times. The read ends 3 residues before the CDR3 terminus; that terminus is restored from the germline J gene. The gene calls are TRBV7-8 and TRBJ2-1; 7 bases agree with TRBD2. The germline gives CDR1 SGHVS, CDR2 FQNEAQ. The CDR3 is made up of 17 amino acids. J gave up 2 bases and V 0 bases, and 7 bases lay outside the gene matches. The covered CDR3 bases are TGTGCCAGCAGCTTAGCCTTGGGACTATCTACCTACAATGAG. It translates to CASSLALGLSTYNE. The full CDR3 is CASSLALGLSTYNEQFF.

As regards this clone: Sequencing ends 3 residues short of the CDR3 end; the germline J gene provides the rest. The V and J genes are TRBV7-6 and TRBJ1-4, with D possibly TRBD1 on 5 matching bases. This CDR3 is 13 amino acids long. Germline CDR1 reads SGHVS; CDR2 reads FNYEAQ. CDR3 loop: CASGRPGANVLFF. The CDR3 bases that were read are TGTGCCAGCGGTCGGCCTGGGGCCAACGTA.